Below, one T cell receptor (beta chain) is given with its context. CDR1 and CDR2 (germline): SGDLS, YYNGEE. With V trimmed by 5 bases and J by 4 bases, 7 bases remained unmatched. The CDR3 spans 14 residues. This sample was included in a study of beta chain features in type 1 diabetes. Expressed TCRB transcripts were sequenced because the isolated RNA had all been reverse transcribed beforehand. Clones were read by immunoSEQ multiplex PCR, and TCRdb kept only the in-frame ones, dropping some. The profile covers 300,000 to 450,000 clones, with 10% to 15% appearing a single time and around 0.015% taken by the ten largest.

This receptor was obtained from a man younger than 35 in good health. The gene calls are TRBV9 and TRBJ1-1; 8 bases map to TRBD1. The sample taken for sequencing was naive CD4+ T cells from blood. CDR3 amino acids: CASRLTGDGTEAFF. The CDR3 DNA is TGTGCCAGCAGGTTGACAGGGGATGGCACTGAAGCTTTCTTT.